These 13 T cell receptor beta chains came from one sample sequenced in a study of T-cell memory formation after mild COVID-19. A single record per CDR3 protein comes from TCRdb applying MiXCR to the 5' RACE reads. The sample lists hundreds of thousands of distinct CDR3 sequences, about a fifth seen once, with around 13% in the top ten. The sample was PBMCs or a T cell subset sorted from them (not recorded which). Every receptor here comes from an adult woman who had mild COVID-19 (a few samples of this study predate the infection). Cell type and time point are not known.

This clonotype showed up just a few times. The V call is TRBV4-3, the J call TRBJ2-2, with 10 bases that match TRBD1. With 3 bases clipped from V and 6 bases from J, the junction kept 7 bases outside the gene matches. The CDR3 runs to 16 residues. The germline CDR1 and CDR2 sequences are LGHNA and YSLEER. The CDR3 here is CASSHATGGEAGELFF. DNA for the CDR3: TGCGCCAGCAGCCACGCGACAGGGGGCGAGGCCGGGGAGCTGTTTTTT.

Here the CDR3 reads CASSHSGTGNQPQHF. CDR3 sequence (DNA): TGTGCCAGCAGTCACTCCGGGACAGGCAATCAGCCCCAGCATTTT. The V gene is TRBV12-3 or TRBV12-4, the J gene TRBJ1-5; 7 nucleotides line up with TRBD1. The CDR3 is 15 residues long. The junction had 6 bases not matched to a gene; V was cut back by 5 bases and J by 2 bases.

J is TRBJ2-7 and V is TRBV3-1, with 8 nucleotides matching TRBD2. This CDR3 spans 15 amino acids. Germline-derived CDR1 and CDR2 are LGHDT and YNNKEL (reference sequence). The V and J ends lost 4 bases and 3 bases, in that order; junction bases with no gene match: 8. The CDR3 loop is CASSPDSSGFYEQYF. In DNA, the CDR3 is TGTGCCAGCAGCCCTGACTCTAGCGGGTTCTACGAGCAGTACTTC.

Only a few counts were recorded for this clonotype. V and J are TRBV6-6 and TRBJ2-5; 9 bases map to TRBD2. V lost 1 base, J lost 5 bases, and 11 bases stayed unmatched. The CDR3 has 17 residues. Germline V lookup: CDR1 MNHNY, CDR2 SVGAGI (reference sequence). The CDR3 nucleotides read TGTGCCAGCAGTTACTTGGGTAGCGGGAGTTCTTCGGAGACCCAGTACTTC. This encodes CASSYLGSGSSSETQYF.

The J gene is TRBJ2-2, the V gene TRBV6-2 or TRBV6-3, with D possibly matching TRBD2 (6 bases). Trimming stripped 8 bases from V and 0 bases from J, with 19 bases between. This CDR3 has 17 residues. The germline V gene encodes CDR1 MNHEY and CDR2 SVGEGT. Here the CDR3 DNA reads TGTGCCAGCTCCCGCCCTGGGGGAGGCCCGAACACCGGGGAGCTGTTTTTT. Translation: CASSRPGGGPNTGELFF.

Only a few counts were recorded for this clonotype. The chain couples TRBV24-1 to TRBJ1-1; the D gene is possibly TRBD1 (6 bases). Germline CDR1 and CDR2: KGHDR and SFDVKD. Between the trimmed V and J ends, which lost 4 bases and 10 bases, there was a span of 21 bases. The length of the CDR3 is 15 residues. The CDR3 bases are TGTGCCACCAGTGAAAGAACACAACAGGGATTTGGAGCTTTCTTT. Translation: CATSERTQQGFGAFF.

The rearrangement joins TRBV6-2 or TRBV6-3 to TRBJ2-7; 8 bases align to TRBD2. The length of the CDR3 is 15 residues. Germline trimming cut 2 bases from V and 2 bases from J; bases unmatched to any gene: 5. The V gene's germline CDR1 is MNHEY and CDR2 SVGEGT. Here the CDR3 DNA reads TGTGCCAGCAGTTACGCGGGGACTAGTACCTACGAGCAGTACTTC. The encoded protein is CASSYAGTSTYEQYF.

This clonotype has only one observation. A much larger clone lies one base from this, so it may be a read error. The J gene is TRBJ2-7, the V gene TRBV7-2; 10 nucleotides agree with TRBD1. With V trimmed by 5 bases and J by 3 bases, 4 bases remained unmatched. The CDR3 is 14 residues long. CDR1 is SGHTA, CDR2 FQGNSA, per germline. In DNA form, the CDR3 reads TGTGCCAGCAGCACGGGACAGGGGATCTACGAGCAGTACTTC. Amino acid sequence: CASSTGQGIYEQYF.

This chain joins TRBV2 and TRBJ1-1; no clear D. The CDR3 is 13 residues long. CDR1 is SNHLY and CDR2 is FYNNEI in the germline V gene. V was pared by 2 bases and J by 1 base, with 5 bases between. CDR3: CASSELPNTEAFF. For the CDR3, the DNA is TGTGCCAGCAGTGAACTCCCGAACACTGAAGCTTTCTTT.

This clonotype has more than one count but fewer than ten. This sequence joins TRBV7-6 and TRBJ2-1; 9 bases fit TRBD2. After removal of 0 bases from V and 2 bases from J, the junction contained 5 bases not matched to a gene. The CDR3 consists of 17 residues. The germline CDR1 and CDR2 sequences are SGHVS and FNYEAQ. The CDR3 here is CASSLAVIAGAYNEQFF. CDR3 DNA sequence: TGTGCCAGCAGCTTAGCGGTTATAGCGGGGGCCTACAATGAGCAGTTCTTC.

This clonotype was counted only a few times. This CDR3 is CASKGQGAIGVYGYTF. The CDR3 DNA reads as TGTGCCAGCAAGGGGCAGGGGGCAATCGGAGTCTATGGCTACACCTTC. The chain employs TRBV27 and TRBJ1-2; 8 bases match TRBD1. Germline CDR1 MNHEY, CDR2 SMNVEV (reference sequence). J was trimmed by 4 bases and V by 7 bases; bases with no gene match: 14. This CDR3 is built from 16 residues.

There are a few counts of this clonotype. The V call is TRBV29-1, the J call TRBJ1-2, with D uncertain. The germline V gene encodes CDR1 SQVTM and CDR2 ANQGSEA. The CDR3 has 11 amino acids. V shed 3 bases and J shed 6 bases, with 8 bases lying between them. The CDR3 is CSVEIGNGYTF. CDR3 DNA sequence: TGCAGCGTTGAGATAGGGAATGGCTACACCTTC.

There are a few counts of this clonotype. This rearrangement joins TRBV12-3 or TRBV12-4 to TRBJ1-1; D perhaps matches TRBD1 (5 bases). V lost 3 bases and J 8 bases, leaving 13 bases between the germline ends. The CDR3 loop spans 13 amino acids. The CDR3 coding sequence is TGTGCCAGCAGTTTTGTTAGCGGGGGGGAAGCTTTCTTT. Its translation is CASSFVSGGEAFF.